Following are 11 T cell receptor beta chains from one sample sequenced in a study of T cell responses to AZD1222 COVID-19 vaccine. This table comes from immunoSEQ multiplex PCR, and its TCRdb copy is limited to in-frame clones, with some not included. This table has roughly 150,000 clones, more than 80% appearing once. The sample was peripheral blood, taken on day 0 of AZD1222 vaccination. Receptors originate from an adult in good health.

In its sample, this clone was seen once. The V and J genes are TRBV13 and TRBJ2-3, with 12 bases identical to TRBD2. Trimming took 8 bases from V and 6 from J; bases not matched to a gene: 9. Germline CDR1 is PRHDT and CDR2 is FYEKMQ (reference sequence). CDR3 size: 15 residues. CDR3 sequence (DNA): TGTGCCAGCGGAACGCTAGCGGGGGGGCCGGATACGCAGTATTTT. Protein: CASGTLAGGPDTQYF. Variable domain in full (rest from reference TRBV13 and TRBJ2-3): AAGVIQSPRHLIKEKRETATLKCYPIPRHDTVYWYQQGPGQDPQFLISFYEKMQSDKGSIPDRFSAQQFSDYHSELNMSSLELGDSALYFCASGTLAGGPDTQYFGPGTRLTVL.

The V gene is TRBV9, the J gene TRBJ2-1; 9 bases align to TRBD1. The CDR3 has 15 residues. Germline V lookup: CDR1 SGDLS, CDR2 YYNGEE. V was pared by 3 bases and J by 2 bases, with 3 bases of the junction left unmatched. The CDR3 DNA reads TGTGCCAGCAGCGGAAGGACAGGGGCCTACAATGAGCAGTTCTTC. Amino acids: CASSGRTGAYNEQFF.

This chain connects TRBV5-1 to TRBJ2-7, with D possibly matching TRBD1 (6 bases). V shed 0 bases and J shed 1 base, with 8 bases lying between them. CDR1 is SGHRS and CDR2 is YFSETQ in the germline V gene. The CDR3 is 14 residues long. The CDR3 sequence is CASSLEQGSYEQYF. The CDR3 DNA is TGCGCCAGCAGCTTGGAACAGGGATCCTACGAGCAGTACTTC.

The V call is TRBV2, the J call TRBJ2-1; 9 bases fit TRBD2. The J segment lost 8 bases and the V segment lost 10 bases, leaving 18 bases of the junction unmatched. This CDR3 has 16 amino acids. Germline-derived CDR1 and CDR2 are SNHLY and FYNNEI. CDR3 region: CATLLAGGGARDEQFF. In nucleotides, the CDR3 is TGTGCCACCCTACTGGCAGGCGGGGGGGCCCGCGATGAGCAGTTCTTC.

V usage is TRBV5-1 and J usage is TRBJ2-7; no clear D gene. This CDR3 region has 15 residues. V lost 0 bases to trimming and J lost 3 bases, with 13 bases between them. The germline V gene encodes CDR1 SGHRS and CDR2 YFSETQ. This chain's CDR3 is CASSLAVSPDYEQYF. The CDR3 DNA reads TGCGCCAGCAGCTTGGCGGTCAGCCCGGACTACGAGCAGTACTTC. Complete variable domain (other parts from reference TRBV5-1 and TRBJ2-7): KAGVTQTPRYLIKTRGQQVTLSCSPISGHRSVSWYQQTPGQGLQFLFEYFSETQRNKGNFPGRFSGRQFSNSRSEMNVSTLELGDSALYLCASSLAVSPDYEQYFGPGTRLTVT.

Only one count was recorded for this clone. The chain couples TRBV5-4 to TRBJ2-3; D ambiguous. The CDR3 is 14 residues long. The germline V gene has CDR1 SGHNT and CDR2 YYREEE (reference sequence). V was trimmed by 0 bases and J by 4 bases, leaving 9 bases between them. In DNA form, the CDR3 reads TGTGCCAGCAGCTTGGTGGGTGGGGCAGATACGCAGTATTTT. It codes for CASSLVGGADTQYF.

This clone was seen a single time. The chain uses TRBV28 and TRBJ1-5, with D maybe TRBD1 (5 bases). The CDR3 has 16 amino acids. Germline CDR1 reads MDHEN; CDR2 reads SYDVKM. Deletions cut 8 bases from V and 3 bases from J, with 20 bases between. This CDR3 reads CASSEQGRRDNQPQHF. In DNA, the CDR3 is TGTGCCAGCTCCGAGCAGGGTCGAAGGGACAATCAGCCCCAGCATTTT.

The J gene is TRBJ2-7, the V gene TRBV10-3, with TRBD2 identical over 9 bases. With 9 bases clipped from V and 0 bases from J, the junction kept 9 bases outside the gene matches. The CDR3 spans 15 residues. Looked up from germline, CDR1 is ENHRY and CDR2 is SYGVKD. The CDR3 here is CAMAPSGGSSYEQYF. The DNA for the CDR3 is TGTGCCATGGCCCCCAGCGGGGGGAGCTCCTACGAGCAGTACTTC.

CDR3 sequence reads: CASSLIGSRGYTF. In DNA form, the CDR3 reads TGTGCCAGCAGTTTAATCGGGAGCCGGGGCTACACCTTC. The gene calls are TRBV12-3 or TRBV12-4 and TRBJ1-2; D remains ambiguous. This CDR3 is 13 amino acids long. V was pared by 2 bases and J by 8 bases, with 12 bases between.

The gene calls are TRBV5-1 and TRBJ2-3; D perhaps matches TRBD1 (5 bases). Trimming took 4 bases from V and 2 from J, leaving 14 bases between them. The germline V gene encodes CDR1 SGHRS and CDR2 YFSETQ. This CDR3 region has 15 residues. The CDR3, as DNA: TGCGCCAGCAGCCTGGACAATCGGGTCACAGATACGCAGTATTTT. Protein: CASSLDNRVTDTQYF.

This chain joins TRBV28 and TRBJ1-2; 9 nucleotides align to TRBD1. This CDR3 has 14 amino acids. Per germline, CDR1 MDHEN and CDR2 SYDVKM. The V gene end was trimmed by 7 bases and the J gene end by 4 bases; junction bases not matched to a gene: 7. Here the CDR3 DNA reads TGTGCCAGCACCCTACAGGGGGCCTCCTATGGCTACACCTTC. This encodes CASTLQGASYGYTF.